The 15 T cell receptor beta chains in this list originate from one sample, sequenced in a study of a mutant IDH1 vaccine in newly diagnosed glioma. No antigen has been identified for these receptors. TCRdb's table, derived via immunoSEQ multiplex PCR, lists solely in-frame clones and lacks some. Of under 30,000 clones in the sample, approximately 80% were seen once. The time point here: week 5, during vaccination. Each dose of the vaccine consisted of 300 ug of mutant IDH1 20-mer peptide, with topical imiquimod. The material sequenced was PBMCs, taken from a glioma patient whose treatment included an IDH1 peptide vaccine. The receptors stem from a man aged 35 to 55 with glioma.

V and J are TRBV5-1 and TRBJ2-5; D possibly matches TRBD1 or TRBD2 (5 bases each). The better agreement between TRBJ2-7 and the DNA end casts doubt on the J call. This CDR3 is 14 amino acids long. CDR1 and CDR2 (germline): SGHRS, YFSETQ. The chain's CDR3 is CASSEGWDSYEQYF. The CDR3 DNA reads TGCGCCAGCAGCGAGGGGTGGGACTCCTACGAGCAGTACTTC.

The chain carries TRBV27 and TRBJ2-2; D is unclear. V gave up 6 bases and J gave up 4 bases, with 9 bases separating them. The germline CDR1 and CDR2 sequences are MNHEY and SMNVEV (reference sequence). The CDR3 contains 13 residues. In nucleotides, the CDR3 is TGTGCCAGCAGAGCCCGGGCCACCGGGGAGCTGTTTTTT. Its protein product is CASRARATGELFF.

This sequence joins TRBV6-5 and TRBJ1-2; tentative D call: TRBD1 (5 bases). V lost 2 bases and J lost 5, with 12 bases in between. The CDR3 extends over 14 amino acids. In germline, CDR1 is MNHEY, CDR2 SVGAGI. CDR3 coding DNA: TGTGCCAGCAGTTACGAGCAGGGAGGATATGGCTACACCTTC. Translating gives CASSYEQGGYGYTF.

In its sample, this clone was seen once. The rearrangement links TRBV18 to TRBJ1-1; D not resolved. Trimming shortened V by 3 bases and J by 3 bases, and 8 bases separated the two germline ends. This CDR3 region has 13 residues. Germline V gene sequence: CDR1 KGHSH, CDR2 LQKENI. This chain's CDR3 is CASSPGKDTEAFF. The CDR3 nucleotides read TGTGCCAGCTCACCGGGGAAAGACACTGAAGCTTTCTTT.

V usage is TRBV14 and J usage is TRBJ2-3; D is undetermined. The CDR3 runs to 13 residues. With 0 bases removed from V and 6 bases from J, the gap between germline ends came to 7 bases. Germline V gene lookup returns CDR1 SGHDN and CDR2 FVKESK. Here the CDR3 reads CASSQDVRDTQYF. CDR3 sequence (DNA): TGTGCCAGCAGCCAAGATGTCAGGGATACGCAGTATTTT. Based on the CDR3 plus reference TRBV14 and TRBJ2-3, the full variable domain is EAGVTQFPSHSVIEKGQTVTLRCDPISGHDNLYWYRRVMGKEIKFLLHFVKESKQDESGMPNNRFLAERTGGTYSTLKVQPAELEDSGVYFCASSQDVRDTQYFGPGTRLTVL.

The chain links TRBV6-1 to TRBJ2-5; TRBD2 is a possible D gene (6 bases). Germline CDR1 and CDR2: MNHNS and SASEGT. Trimming pared 1 base from V and 5 bases from J, leaving 11 bases between. This CDR3 contains 14 residues. In DNA form, the CDR3 reads TGTGCCAGCAGTGAAGGGCTAGCGAGGGAGACCCAGTACTTC. Protein sequence: CASSEGLARETQYF.

V gene TRBV25-1 combines with J gene TRBJ2-1; the D gene is possibly TRBD2 (5 bases). There are 11 residues in the CDR3. V lost 4 bases to trimming and J lost 9 bases, with 7 bases between them. Germline V gives CDR1 MGHDK, CDR2 SYGVNS. This CDR3 is CASSASGEQFF. DNA for the CDR3: TGTGCCAGCAGTGCGAGCGGTGAGCAGTTCTTC. Full variable domain (remainder filled in from reference TRBV25-1 and TRBJ2-1): EADIYQTPRYLVIGTGKKITLECSQTMGHDKMYWYQQDPGMELHLIHYSYGVNSTEKGDLSSESTVSRIRTEHFPLTLESARPSHTSQYLCASSASGEQFFGPGTRLTVL.

The J gene is TRBJ1-2, the V gene TRBV9; 7 bases are shared with TRBD1. The V gene's germline CDR1 is SGDLS and CDR2 YYNGEE. Germline trimming cut 0 bases from V and 8 bases from J; bases unmatched to any gene: 22. This CDR3 spans 19 amino acids. This CDR3 reads CASSVATMWAGGIREGYTF. CDR3 coding DNA: TGTGCCAGCAGCGTAGCTACAATGTGGGCAGGGGGGATCCGGGAAGGCTACACCTTC.

CDR3 nucleotides: TGTGCCAGCAACCTGAGGGGTGGAGACTATGGCTACACCTTC. This gives the protein CASNLRGGDYGYTF. The chain couples TRBV6-1 to TRBJ1-2; a weak D match, TRBD1 (5 bases). Trimming pared 7 bases from V and 3 bases from J, leaving 15 bases between. The CDR3 runs to 14 residues. CDR1 and CDR2 (germline): MNHNS, SASEGT.

The V gene is TRBV28, the J gene TRBJ2-2; the match to TRBD2 covers 10 bases. The CDR3 length is 19 residues. With 3 bases clipped from V and 5 bases from J, the junction kept 15 bases outside the gene matches. Looked up from germline, CDR1 is MDHEN and CDR2 is SYDVKM. CDR3 protein: CASSLIIASGRLRTGELFF. The CDR3 DNA reads as TGTGCCAGCAGTTTGATAATAGCTAGCGGGAGATTACGGACCGGGGAGCTGTTTTTT.

The chain links TRBV15 to TRBJ2-5; 16 bases align to TRBD2. Germline V gene sequence: CDR1 LNHNV, CDR2 YYDKDF (reference sequence). The CDR3 loop spans 17 amino acids. After removal of 8 bases from V and 5 bases from J, the junction contained 11 bases not matched to a gene. The CDR3 is CATAEGLAGGPRETQYF. Written as DNA, the CDR3 is TGTGCCACCGCGGAGGGACTAGCGGGAGGGCCGCGGGAGACCCAGTACTTC.

This sequence joins TRBV6-6 and TRBJ2-1; D possibly corresponds to TRBD1 (5 bases). Trimming took off 0 bases at V and 6 bases at J, with 15 bases between the two ends. The CDR3 is made up of 16 amino acids. CDR1 and CDR2 (germline): MNHNY, SVGAGI (reference sequence). The DNA for the CDR3 is TGTGCCAGCAGTTACTCCCCCCAGGGAAAGGGCAATGAGCAGTTCTTC. This codes for CASSYSPQGKGNEQFF.

This rearrangement joins TRBV27 to TRBJ2-2; 7 bases are shared with TRBD2. Losses at the gene ends were 5 bases for V and 2 bases for J; bases not matched to a gene: 5. The CDR3 has 15 residues. Germline V gives CDR1 MNHEY, CDR2 SMNVEV (reference sequence). The CDR3 DNA reads as TGTGCCAGCAGTCCCCAGCGGGGTAACACCGGGGAGCTGTTTTTT. It encodes CASSPQRGNTGELFF.

V is TRBV11-3 and J is TRBJ1-1; D possibly corresponds to TRBD1 (6 bases). With 1 base removed from V and 4 bases from J, the gap between germline ends came to 13 bases. From germline, CDR1 is SGHNT and CDR2 YENEEA. The CDR3 length is 15 residues. CDR3 DNA sequence: TGTGCCAGCAGCTTAGGTTTTGGGGGCGGCACTGAAGCTTTCTTT. This sequence encodes CASSLGFGGGTEAFF.

This chain joins TRBV18 and TRBJ2-3, with D unresolved. CDR1 is KGHSH, CDR2 LQKENI, per germline. The germline V and J ends were trimmed by 8 bases and 3 bases, with 12 bases remaining between them. The CDR3 has 13 residues. The CDR3 DNA reads as TGTGCCAGCACCCTTGGGATAACAGATACGCAGTATTTT. Encoded protein: CASTLGITDTQYF.